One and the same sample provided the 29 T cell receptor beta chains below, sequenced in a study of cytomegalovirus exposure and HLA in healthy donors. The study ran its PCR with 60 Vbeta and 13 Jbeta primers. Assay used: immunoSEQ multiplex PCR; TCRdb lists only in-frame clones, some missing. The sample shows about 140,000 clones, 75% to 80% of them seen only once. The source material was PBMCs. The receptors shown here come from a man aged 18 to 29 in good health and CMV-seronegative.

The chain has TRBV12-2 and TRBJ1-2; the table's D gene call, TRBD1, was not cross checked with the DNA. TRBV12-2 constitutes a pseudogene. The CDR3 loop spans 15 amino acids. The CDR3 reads CASRTRQGESCGYTF. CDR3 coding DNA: TGTGCAAGTCGCACCCGACAGGGAGAATCTTGTGGCTACACCTTC.

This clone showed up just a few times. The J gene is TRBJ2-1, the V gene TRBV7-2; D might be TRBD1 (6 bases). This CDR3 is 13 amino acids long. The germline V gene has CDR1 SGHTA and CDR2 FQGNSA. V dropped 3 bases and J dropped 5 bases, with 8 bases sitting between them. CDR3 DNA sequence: TGTGCCAGCAGCTTCAACAGGGACAATGAGCAGTTCTTC. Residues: CASSFNRDNEQFF.

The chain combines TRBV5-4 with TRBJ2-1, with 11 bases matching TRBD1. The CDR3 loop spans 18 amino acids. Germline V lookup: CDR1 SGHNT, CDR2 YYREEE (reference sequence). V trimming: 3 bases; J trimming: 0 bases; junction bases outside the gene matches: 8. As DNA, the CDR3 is TGTGCCAGCAGCTGGGACAGGGGGTTCTTAAGCTCCTACAATGAGCAGTTCTTC. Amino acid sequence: CASSWDRGFLSSYNEQFF.

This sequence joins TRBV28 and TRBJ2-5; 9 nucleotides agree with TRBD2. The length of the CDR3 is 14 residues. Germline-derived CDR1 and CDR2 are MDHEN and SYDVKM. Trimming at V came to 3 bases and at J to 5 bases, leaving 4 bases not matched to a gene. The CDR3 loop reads CASSFGGREETQYF. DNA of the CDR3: TGTGCCAGCAGTTTCGGCGGGAGGGAGGAGACCCAGTACTTC.

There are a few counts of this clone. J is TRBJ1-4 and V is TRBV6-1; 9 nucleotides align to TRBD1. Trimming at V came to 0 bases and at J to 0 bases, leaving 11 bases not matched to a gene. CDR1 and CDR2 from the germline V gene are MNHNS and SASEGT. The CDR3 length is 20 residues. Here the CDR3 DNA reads TGTGCCAGCAGTGAAGCACACCGGGACAGGGCCTTCCCAACTAATGAAAAACTGTTTTTT. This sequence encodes CASSEAHRDRAFPTNEKLFF.

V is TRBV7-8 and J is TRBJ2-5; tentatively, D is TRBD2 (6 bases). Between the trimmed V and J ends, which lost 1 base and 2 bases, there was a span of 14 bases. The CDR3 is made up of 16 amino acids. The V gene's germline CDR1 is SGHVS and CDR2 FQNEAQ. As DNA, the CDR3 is TGTGCCAGCAGCTTAGTTCTCAGGAGGGCGCAAGAGACCCAGTACTTC. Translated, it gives CASSLVLRRAQETQYF.

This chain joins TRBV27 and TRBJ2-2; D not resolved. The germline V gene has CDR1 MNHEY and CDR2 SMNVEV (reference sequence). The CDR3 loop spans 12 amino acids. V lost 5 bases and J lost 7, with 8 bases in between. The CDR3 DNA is TGTGCCAGCAGTATACAGAACGGGGAGCTGTTTTTT. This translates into CASSIQNGELFF.

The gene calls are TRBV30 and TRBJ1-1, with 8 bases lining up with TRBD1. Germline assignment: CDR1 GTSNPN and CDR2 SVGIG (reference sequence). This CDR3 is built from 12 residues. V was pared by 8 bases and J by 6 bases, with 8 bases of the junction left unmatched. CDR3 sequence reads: CAGQGWGSEAFF. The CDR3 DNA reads TGTGCCGGACAGGGTTGGGGGTCTGAAGCTTTCTTT.

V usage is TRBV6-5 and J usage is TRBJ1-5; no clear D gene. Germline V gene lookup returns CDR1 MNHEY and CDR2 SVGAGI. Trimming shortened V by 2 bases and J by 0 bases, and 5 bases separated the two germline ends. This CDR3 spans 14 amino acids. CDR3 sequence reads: CASSYMYSNQPQHF. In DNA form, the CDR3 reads TGTGCCAGCAGTTACATGTATAGCAATCAGCCCCAGCATTTT.

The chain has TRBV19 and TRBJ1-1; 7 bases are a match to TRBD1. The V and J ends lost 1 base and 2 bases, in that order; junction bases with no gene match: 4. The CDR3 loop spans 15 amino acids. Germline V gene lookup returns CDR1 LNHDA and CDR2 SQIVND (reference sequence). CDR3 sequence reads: CASSIVGDRNTEAFF. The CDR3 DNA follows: TGTGCCAGTAGTATAGTTGGGGACAGAAACACTGAAGCTTTCTTT.

CDR3: CASSQDGTRDTQYF. CDR3 DNA sequence: TGTGCCAGCAGCCAAGACGGGACTAGAGATACGCAGTATTTT. V is TRBV14 and J is TRBJ2-3; 8 bases line up with TRBD2. Germline values: CDR1 SGHDN, CDR2 FVKESK. J was trimmed by 5 bases and V by 0 bases; bases with no gene match: 1. The CDR3 is 14 residues long.

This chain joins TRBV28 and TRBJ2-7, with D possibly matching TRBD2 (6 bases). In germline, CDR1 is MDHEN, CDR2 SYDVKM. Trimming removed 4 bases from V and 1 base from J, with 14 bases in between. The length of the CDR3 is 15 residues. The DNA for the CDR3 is TGTGCCAGCAGTTCTAGTCTAGGGAGGTCCTACGAGCAGTACTTC. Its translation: CASSSSLGRSYEQYF.

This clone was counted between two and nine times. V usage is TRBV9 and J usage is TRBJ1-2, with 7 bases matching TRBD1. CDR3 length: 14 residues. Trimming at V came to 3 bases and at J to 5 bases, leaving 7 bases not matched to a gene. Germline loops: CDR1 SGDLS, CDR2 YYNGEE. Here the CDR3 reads CASSGGQHLYGYTF. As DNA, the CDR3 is TGTGCCAGCAGCGGGGGACAGCATCTATATGGCTACACCTTC.

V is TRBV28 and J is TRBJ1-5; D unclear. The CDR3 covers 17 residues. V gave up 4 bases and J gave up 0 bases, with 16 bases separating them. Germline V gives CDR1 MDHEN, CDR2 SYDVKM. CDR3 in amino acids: CASSSTSTPYSNQPQHF. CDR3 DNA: TGTGCCAGCAGTTCGACTTCCACCCCATATAGCAATCAGCCCCAGCATTTT.

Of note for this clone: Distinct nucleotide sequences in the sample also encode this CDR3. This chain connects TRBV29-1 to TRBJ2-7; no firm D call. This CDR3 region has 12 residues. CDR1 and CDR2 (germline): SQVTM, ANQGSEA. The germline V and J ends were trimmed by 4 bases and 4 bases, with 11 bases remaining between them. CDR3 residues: CSVASEHYEQYF. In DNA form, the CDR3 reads TGCAGCGTTGCGTCCGAGCATTACGAGCAGTACTTC.

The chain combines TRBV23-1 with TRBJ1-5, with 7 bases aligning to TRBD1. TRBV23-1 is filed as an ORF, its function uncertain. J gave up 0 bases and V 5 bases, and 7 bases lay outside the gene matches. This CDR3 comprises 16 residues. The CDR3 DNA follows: TGCGCCAGCAGTTCACCGGGACAGAATAGCAATCAGCCCCAGCATTTT. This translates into CASSSPGQNSNQPQHF.

The chain's CDR3 is CASRPPRESNEQFF. CDR3 sequence (DNA): TGTGCCAGCAGGCCTCCAAGGGAGTCGAATGAGCAGTTCTTC. The rearrangement joins TRBV6-5 to TRBJ2-1, with D maybe TRBD2 (5 bases). Looked up from germline, CDR1 is MNHEY and CDR2 is SVGAGI. The CDR3 runs 14 residues. V shed 6 bases and J shed 7 bases, with 16 bases lying between them.

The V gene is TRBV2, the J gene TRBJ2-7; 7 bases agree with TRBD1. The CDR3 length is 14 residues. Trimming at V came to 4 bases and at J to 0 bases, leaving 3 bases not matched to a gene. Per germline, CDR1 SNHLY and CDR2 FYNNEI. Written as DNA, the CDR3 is TGTGCCAGCAGTGCTAGGGACAGCTCCTACGAGCAGTACTTC. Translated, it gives CASSARDSSYEQYF.

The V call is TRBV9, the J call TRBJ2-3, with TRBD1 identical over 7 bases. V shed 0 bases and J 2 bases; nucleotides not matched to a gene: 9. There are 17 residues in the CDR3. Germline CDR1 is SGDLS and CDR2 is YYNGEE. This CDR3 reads CASSVGTLTGITDTQYF. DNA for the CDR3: TGTGCCAGCAGCGTAGGGACTTTGACAGGGATCACAGATACGCAGTATTTT.

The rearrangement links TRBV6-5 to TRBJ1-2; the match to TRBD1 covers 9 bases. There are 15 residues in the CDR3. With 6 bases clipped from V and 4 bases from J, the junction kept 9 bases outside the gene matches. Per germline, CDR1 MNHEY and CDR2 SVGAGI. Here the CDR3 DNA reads TGTGCCAGCAGAGACCCGGGACAGGGAGGCTATGGCTACACCTTC. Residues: CASRDPGQGGYGYTF.

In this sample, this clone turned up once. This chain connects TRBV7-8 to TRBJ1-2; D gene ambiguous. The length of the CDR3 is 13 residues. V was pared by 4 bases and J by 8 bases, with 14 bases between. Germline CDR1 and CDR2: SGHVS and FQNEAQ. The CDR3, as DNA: TGTGCCAGCAGCTGGTCGGGGAGCTGGGGCTACACCTTC. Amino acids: CASSWSGSWGYTF.

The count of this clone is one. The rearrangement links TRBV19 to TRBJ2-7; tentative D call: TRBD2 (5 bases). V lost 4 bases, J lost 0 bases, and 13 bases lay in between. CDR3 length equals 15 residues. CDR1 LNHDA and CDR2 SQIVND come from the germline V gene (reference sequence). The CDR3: CASSNRDQLSYEQYF. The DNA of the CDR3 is TGTGCCAGTAGTAACCGGGATCAACTCTCCTACGAGCAGTACTTC.

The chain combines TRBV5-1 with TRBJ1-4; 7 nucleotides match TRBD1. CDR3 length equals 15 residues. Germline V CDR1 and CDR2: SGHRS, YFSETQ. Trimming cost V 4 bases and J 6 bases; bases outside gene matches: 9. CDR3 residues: CASSRIGGGYEKLFF. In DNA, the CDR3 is TGCGCCAGCAGCCGGATAGGGGGCGGTTATGAAAAACTGTTTTTT.

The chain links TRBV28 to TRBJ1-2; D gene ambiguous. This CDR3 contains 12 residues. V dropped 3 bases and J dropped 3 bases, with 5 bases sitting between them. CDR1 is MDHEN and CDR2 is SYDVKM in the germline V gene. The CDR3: CASSLADYGYTF. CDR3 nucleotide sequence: TGTGCCAGCAGTTTGGCAGACTATGGCTACACCTTC.

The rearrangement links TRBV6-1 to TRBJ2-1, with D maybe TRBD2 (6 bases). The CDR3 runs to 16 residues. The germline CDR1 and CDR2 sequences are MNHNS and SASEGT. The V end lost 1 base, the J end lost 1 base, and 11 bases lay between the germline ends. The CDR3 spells CASSEVGGRSYNEQFF. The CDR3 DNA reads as TGTGCCAGCAGTGAAGTGGGAGGCCGATCCTACAATGAGCAGTTCTTC.

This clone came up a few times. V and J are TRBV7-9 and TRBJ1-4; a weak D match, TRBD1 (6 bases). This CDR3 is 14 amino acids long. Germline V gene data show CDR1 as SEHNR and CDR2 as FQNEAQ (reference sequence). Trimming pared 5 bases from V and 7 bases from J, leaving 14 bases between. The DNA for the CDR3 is TGTGCCAGCAGCCTGGGACACGGCTCTGAAAAACTGTTTTTT. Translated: CASSLGHGSEKLFF.

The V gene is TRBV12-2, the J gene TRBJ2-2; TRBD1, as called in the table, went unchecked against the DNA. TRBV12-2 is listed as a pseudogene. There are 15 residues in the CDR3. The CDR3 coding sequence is TGTGCAAGTCGCTTAGCGGTGACAGGCACCGGGGAGCTGTTTTTT. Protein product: CASRLAVTGTGELFF.

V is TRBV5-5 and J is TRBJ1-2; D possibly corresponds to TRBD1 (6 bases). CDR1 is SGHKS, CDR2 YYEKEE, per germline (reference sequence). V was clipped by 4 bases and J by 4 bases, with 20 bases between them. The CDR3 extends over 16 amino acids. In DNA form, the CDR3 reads TGTGCCAGCAGCATCGTGGACCAGGGGACTACCTATGGCTACACCTTC. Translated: CASSIVDQGTTYGYTF. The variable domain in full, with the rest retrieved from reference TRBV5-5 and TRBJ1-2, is DAGVTQSPTHLIKTRGQQVTLRCSPISGHKSVSWYQQVLGQGPQFIFQYYEKEERGRGNFPDRFSARQFPNYSSELNVNALLLGDSALYLCASSIVDQGTTYGYTFGSGTRLTVV.

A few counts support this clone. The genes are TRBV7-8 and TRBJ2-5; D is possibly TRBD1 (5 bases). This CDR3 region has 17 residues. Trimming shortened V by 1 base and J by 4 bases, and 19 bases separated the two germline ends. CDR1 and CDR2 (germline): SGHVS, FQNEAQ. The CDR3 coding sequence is TGTGCCAGCAGCTTAGTACTATCTCAGGGAATATCAGAGACCCAGTACTTC. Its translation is CASSLVLSQGISETQYF.